This entry lists 26 T cell receptor beta chains sequenced from one sample in a study of T cell responses to AZD1222 COVID-19 vaccine. Some clones are missing from TCRdb's copy, which holds only in-frame ones; the method was immunoSEQ multiplex PCR. This repertoire shows approximately 180,000 clones, around 88% found once; its top ten account for approximately 8%. Material: peripheral blood, obtained on day 0 of AZD1222 vaccination. Every receptor here comes from an adult in good health.

This rearrangement joins TRBV4-1 to TRBJ2-7; TRBD2 agrees at 10 bases. The CDR3 has 17 residues. V lost 0 bases to trimming and J lost 3 bases; unmatched junction nucleotides: 8. Germline CDR1 and CDR2: MGHRA and YSYEKL. The CDR3 here is CASSQEGGTSVYYEQYF. CDR3 nucleotide sequence: TGCGCCAGCAGCCAAGAGGGGGGGACTAGCGTATACTACGAGCAGTACTTC.

The CDR3 nucleotides read TGTGCCAGTAGGGTGGACGGCGAAAACATTCAGTACTTC. It translates to CASRVDGENIQYF. This chain joins TRBV19 and TRBJ2-4; D gene uncertain. The CDR3 is made up of 13 amino acids. Per the germline V gene, CDR1 is LNHDA and CDR2 is SQIVND (reference sequence). V was cut by 6 bases and J by 5 bases, with 11 bases left in between.

In DNA form, the CDR3 reads TGTGCCAGCAGCCAAGATTCAGGATACTATGGCTACACCTTC. Protein: CASSQDSGYYGYTF. The chain joins TRBV14 to TRBJ1-2; D unclear. Between the trimmed V and J ends, which lost 0 bases and 3 bases, there was a span of 8 bases. The germline gives CDR1 SGHDN, CDR2 FVKESK. The CDR3 is 14 amino acids.

The gene calls are TRBV2 and TRBJ2-2, with a weak D call TRBD2 (6 bases). The ends were cut back, 2 bases at V and 4 bases at J, with 11 bases in the middle. This CDR3 region has 15 residues. The germline V gene encodes CDR1 SNHLY and CDR2 FYNNEI. The CDR3 sequence is CASSELGGGTGELFF. CDR3 DNA sequence: TGTGCCAGCAGTGAACTTGGGGGAGGCACCGGGGAGCTGTTTTTT.

V usage is TRBV28 and J usage is TRBJ2-7; D is perhaps TRBD2 (6 bases). Trimming shortened V by 5 bases and J by 6 bases, and 11 bases separated the two germline ends. The CDR3 totals 12 residues. Germline values: CDR1 MDHEN, CDR2 SYDVKM. CDR3 loop: CASSTTRPEQYF. The DNA of the CDR3 is TGTGCCAGCAGTACGACTAGACCCGAGCAGTACTTC.

J is TRBJ2-1 and V is TRBV5-1; D is undetermined. CDR3 length equals 15 residues. The ends were cut back, 4 bases at V and 0 bases at J, with 11 bases in the middle. Germline-derived CDR1 and CDR2 are SGHRS and YFSETQ. The CDR3 region has the DNA TGCGCCAGCAGCCCTACAACGAGCTCCTACAATGAGCAGTTCTTC. Its protein is CASSPTTSSYNEQFF.

The rearrangement joins TRBV10-2 to TRBJ1-6; D might be TRBD1 (5 bases). V was clipped by 4 bases and J by 10 bases, with 8 bases between them. Per germline, CDR1 WSHSY and CDR2 SAAADI. CDR3 length equals 12 residues. CDR3 residues: CASSVGESPLHF. The CDR3, as DNA: TGCGCCAGCAGTGTGGGGGAATCACCCCTCCACTTT.

The table lists this clone with a few counts. This chain links TRBV28 with TRBJ1-2; 7 nucleotides agree with TRBD1. V was clipped by 7 bases and J by 14 bases; unmatched bases: 16. The length of the CDR3 is 13 residues. CDR1 and CDR2 from the germline V gene are MDHEN and SYDVKM. The CDR3 DNA reads TGTGCCAGCACCCCACCCGGGACAGCGCCCGGGACCTTC. Its protein is CASTPPGTAPGTF.

V gene TRBV6-2 or TRBV6-3 combines with J gene TRBJ2-7; a possible D gene is TRBD1 (6 bases). This CDR3 has 12 residues. V was cut by 5 bases and J by 3 bases, with 8 bases left in between. Germline CDR1 and CDR2: MNHEY and SVGEGT. The CDR3 reads CASSGGSYEQYF. The CDR3 DNA sequence: TGTGCCAGCAGTGGGGGCAGCTACGAGCAGTACTTC.

This clone has just a few counts. The chain links TRBV6-5 to TRBJ2-3; TRBD1 might be the D (7 bases). The V gene's germline CDR1 is MNHEY and CDR2 SVGAGI. Trimming pared 10 bases from V and 1 base from J, leaving 15 bases between. CDR3 size: 14 residues. This chain's CDR3 is CAKGAGPRTDTQYF. The CDR3 DNA is TGTGCCAAGGGGGCGGGGCCCCGCACAGATACGCAGTATTTT.

The V and J genes are TRBV7-9 and TRBJ1-5, with a weak D call TRBD1 (5 bases). The germline gives CDR1 SEHNR, CDR2 FQNEAQ (reference sequence). V gave up 5 bases and J gave up 6 bases, with 11 bases separating them. The CDR3 runs to 13 residues. DNA of the CDR3: TGTGCCAGCAGCGGCGACAGATCTCAGCCCCAGCATTTT. The encoded protein is CASSGDRSQPQHF.

This clone came up a few times. The chain is built from TRBV4-1 and TRBJ1-2; 12 nucleotides agree with TRBD1. The V segment lost 0 bases and the J segment 0 bases; nucleotides outside the gene matches: 5. The CDR3 consists of 18 residues. Per germline, CDR1 MGHRA and CDR2 YSYEKL. For the CDR3, the DNA is TGCGCCAGCAGCCAAGAAGGGACAGGGGGCAGAGCTAACTATGGCTACACCTTC. Encoded protein: CASSQEGTGGRANYGYTF.

This chain links TRBV5-1 with TRBJ2-1; 8 positions agree with TRBD1. Germline trimming cut 0 bases from V and 8 bases from J; bases unmatched to any gene: 4. Germline V CDR1 and CDR2: SGHRS, YFSETQ. The CDR3 runs 14 residues. CDR3 DNA sequence: TGCGCCAGCAGCTTGGGGACAGGGCTCGATGAGCAGTTCTTC. It is translated as CASSLGTGLDEQFF. Drawing the rest from reference TRBV5-1 and TRBJ2-1, the complete variable domain is KAGVTQTPRYLIKTRGQQVTLSCSPISGHRSVSWYQQTPGQGLQFLFEYFSETQRNKGNFPGRFSGRQFSNSRSEMNVSTLELGDSALYLCASSLGTGLDEQFFGPGTRLTVL.

V usage is TRBV3-1 (or the pseudogene TRBV3-2) and J usage is TRBJ1-5, with D maybe TRBD1 (6 bases). The CDR3 totals 14 residues. Germline V gene sequence: CDR1 LGHDT, CDR2 YNNKEL (reference sequence). V gave up 3 bases and J gave up 7 bases, with 13 bases separating them. For the CDR3, the DNA is TGTGCCAGCAGCCAGGGGGGCAGGGTCCAGCCCCAGCATTTT. This sequence encodes CASSQGGRVQPQHF.

The chain links TRBV11-2 to TRBJ2-6; D unclear. There are 16 residues in the CDR3. Germline CDR1 and CDR2: SGHAT and FQNNGV. V lost 5 bases to trimming and J lost 0 bases, with 11 bases between them. CDR3: CASSAARTSGANVLTF. CDR3 nucleotide sequence: TGTGCCAGCAGCGCAGCGAGAACCTCTGGGGCCAACGTCCTGACTTTC.

This clone has a handful of counts. V and J are TRBV5-5 and TRBJ1-1; D perhaps matches TRBD1 (5 bases). The length of the CDR3 is 14 residues. The V end was cut by 1 base, the J end by 1 base, with 8 bases between. Germline-derived CDR1 and CDR2 are SGHKS and YYEKEE (reference sequence). CDR3 DNA: TGTGCCAGCAGCTTGAGGGGAGAGAACACTGAAGCTTTCTTT. Translating it yields CASSLRGENTEAFF. The whole variable domain, remainder taken from reference TRBV5-5 and TRBJ1-1, is DAGVTQSPTHLIKTRGQQVTLRCSPISGHKSVSWYQQVLGQGPQFIFQYYEKEERGRGNFPDRFSARQFPNYSSELNVNALLLGDSALYLCASSLRGENTEAFFGQGTRLTVV.

The chain uses TRBV15 and TRBJ2-2, with unresolved D. The germline gives CDR1 LNHNV, CDR2 YYDKDF (reference sequence). Trimming took 6 bases from V and 5 from J, leaving 10 bases between them. The CDR3 has 13 amino acids. The CDR3 loop reads CATSGSATGELFF. The CDR3 DNA reads TGTGCCACCAGTGGATCCGCGACCGGGGAGCTGTTTTTT.

This chain joins TRBV4-2 and TRBJ2-7; 9 bases align to TRBD2. The CDR3 is made up of 16 amino acids. The V gene end was trimmed by 0 bases and the J gene end by 5 bases; junction bases not matched to a gene: 8. The germline V gene has CDR1 LGHNA and CDR2 YNFKEQ. CDR3 nucleotides: TGTGCCAGCAGCCAAGATCAGTCTAGCGGGGCGAACGAGCAGTACTTC. Amino acid sequence: CASSQDQSSGANEQYF.

The chain carries TRBV28 and TRBJ1-2; D remains ambiguous. Germline values: CDR1 MDHEN, CDR2 SYDVKM. The CDR3 sequence is 11 residues long. The germline V and J ends were trimmed by 10 bases and 4 bases, with 10 bases remaining between them. The CDR3 loop reads CATGRSYGYTF. The DNA of the CDR3 is TGTGCCACCGGGCGGTCCTATGGCTACACCTTC.

The V gene is TRBV6-6, the J gene TRBJ2-7; TRBD1 aligns across 7 bases. Losses at the gene ends were 1 base for V and 3 bases for J; bases not matched to a gene: 9. The CDR3 loop spans 16 amino acids. Germline V lookup: CDR1 MNHNY, CDR2 SVGAGI (reference sequence). The CDR3 protein is CASSYLTPGQLYEQYF. The CDR3 DNA sequence: TGTGCCAGCAGTTACTTAACCCCGGGACAGCTCTACGAGCAGTACTTC.

The chain has TRBV5-1 and TRBJ2-7; maybe TRBD1 (6 bases). The CDR3 has 15 residues. The V gene lost 4 bases and the J gene lost 4 bases, with 18 bases spanning the gap. Germline CDR1 is SGHRS and CDR2 is YFSETQ. The CDR3 here is CASSPGTQGSYEQYF. CDR3 bases: TGCGCCAGCAGCCCTGGGACCCAGGGGTCTTACGAGCAGTACTTC.

The rearrangement uses TRBV5-4 and TRBJ1-3; possibly TRBD1 for D (6 bases). Germline CDR1 SGHNT, CDR2 YYREEE (reference sequence). The CDR3 is 15 residues long. V lost 1 base and J lost 3, with 11 bases in between. The CDR3 DNA sequence: TGTGCCAGCAGCTTGTTTGGACAGAGTGGAAACACCATATATTTT. Amino acids: CASSLFGQSGNTIYF. Based on the CDR3 plus reference TRBV5-4 and TRBJ1-3, the full variable domain is ETGVTQSPTHLIKTRGQQVTLRCSSQSGHNTVSWYQQALGQGPQFIFQYYREEENGRGNFPPRFSGLQFPNYSSELNVNALELDDSALYLCASSLFGQSGNTIYFGEGSWLTVV.

The chain carries TRBV29-1 and TRBJ2-7, with 10 bases that match TRBD2. CDR1 SQVTM and CDR2 ANQGSEA come from the germline V gene. V gave up 4 bases and J gave up 2 bases; unmatched junction bases: 2. This CDR3 spans 13 amino acids. The chain's CDR3 is CSVVLAGTYEQYF. CDR3 sequence (DNA): TGCAGCGTTGTACTAGCGGGGACCTACGAGCAGTACTTC.

The chain uses TRBV5-6 and TRBJ1-1; 8 bases agree with TRBD1. From germline, CDR1 is SGHDT and CDR2 YYEEEE. V was clipped by 4 bases and J by 5 bases; unmatched bases: 7. This CDR3 spans 14 amino acids. CDR3 sequence: CASSVNRGRTEAFF. The CDR3 nucleotides are TGTGCCAGCAGCGTAAACAGGGGGAGGACTGAAGCTTTCTTT.

CDR3 coding DNA: TGTGCCAGCTCACCAGGGAGAGGGGGTAGTGAGCAGTTCTTC. It encodes CASSPGRGGSEQFF. The V call is TRBV18, the J call TRBJ2-1; D is perhaps TRBD1 (6 bases). Germline-derived CDR1 and CDR2 are KGHSH and LQKENI. Trimming took off 2 bases at V and 9 bases at J, with 14 bases between the two ends. There are 14 residues in the CDR3.

The chain is built from TRBV18 and TRBJ1-5, with D hard to call. Germline V CDR1 and CDR2: KGHSH, LQKENI. The CDR3 sequence is 14 residues long. Trimming shortened V by 3 bases and J by 6 bases, and 12 bases separated the two germline ends. The CDR3 DNA is TGTGCCAGCTCACCGCAGGTGGAGGGTCAGCCCCAGCATTTT. This codes for CASSPQVEGQPQHF.